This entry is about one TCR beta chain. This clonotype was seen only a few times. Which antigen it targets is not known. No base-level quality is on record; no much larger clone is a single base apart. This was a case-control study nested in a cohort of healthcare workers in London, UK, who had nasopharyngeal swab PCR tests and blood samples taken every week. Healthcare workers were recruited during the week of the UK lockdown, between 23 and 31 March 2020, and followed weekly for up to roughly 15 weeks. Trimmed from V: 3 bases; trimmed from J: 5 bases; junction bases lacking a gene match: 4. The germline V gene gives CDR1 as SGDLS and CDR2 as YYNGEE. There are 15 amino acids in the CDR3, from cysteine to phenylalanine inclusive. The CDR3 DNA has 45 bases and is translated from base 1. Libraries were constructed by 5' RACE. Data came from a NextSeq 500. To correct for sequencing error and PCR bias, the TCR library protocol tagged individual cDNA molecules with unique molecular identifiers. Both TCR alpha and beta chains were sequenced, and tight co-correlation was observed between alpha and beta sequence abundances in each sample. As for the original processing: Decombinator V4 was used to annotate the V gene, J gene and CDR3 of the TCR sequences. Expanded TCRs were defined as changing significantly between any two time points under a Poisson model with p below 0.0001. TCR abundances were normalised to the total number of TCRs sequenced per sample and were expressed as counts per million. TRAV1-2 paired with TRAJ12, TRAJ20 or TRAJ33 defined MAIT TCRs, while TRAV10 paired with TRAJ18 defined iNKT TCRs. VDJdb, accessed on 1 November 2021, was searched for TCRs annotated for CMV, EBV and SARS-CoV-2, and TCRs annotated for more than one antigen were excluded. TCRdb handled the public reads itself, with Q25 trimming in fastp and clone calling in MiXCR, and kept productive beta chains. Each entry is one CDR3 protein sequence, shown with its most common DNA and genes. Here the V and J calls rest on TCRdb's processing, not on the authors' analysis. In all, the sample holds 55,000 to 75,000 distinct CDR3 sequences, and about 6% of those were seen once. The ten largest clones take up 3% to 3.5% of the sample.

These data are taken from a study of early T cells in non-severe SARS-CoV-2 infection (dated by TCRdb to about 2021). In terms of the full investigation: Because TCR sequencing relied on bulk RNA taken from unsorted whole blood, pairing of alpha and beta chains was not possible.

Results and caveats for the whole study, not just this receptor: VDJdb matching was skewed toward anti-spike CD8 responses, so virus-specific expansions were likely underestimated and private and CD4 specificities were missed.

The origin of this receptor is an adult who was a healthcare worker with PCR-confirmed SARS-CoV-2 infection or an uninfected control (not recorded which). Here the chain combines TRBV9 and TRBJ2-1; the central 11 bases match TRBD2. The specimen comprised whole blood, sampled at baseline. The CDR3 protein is CASSAAGLADNEQFF. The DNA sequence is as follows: TGTGCCAGCAGCGCGGCGGGACTAGCGGACAATGAGCAGTTCTTC.